The 18 T cell receptor beta chains presented below share a single source sample, sequenced in a study of blood T cell repertoires in COVID-19. The assay was immunoSEQ multiplex PCR, and TCRdb's table has in-frame clones only and misses some. Among a few hundred thousand clones listed, around 85% were seen once. Sequenced: peripheral blood. The receptors here all came from a woman aged 18-30 years with acute or convalescent COVID-19.

This chain joins TRBV13 and TRBJ1-1, with TRBD1 matching over 7 bases. The CDR3 totals 14 residues. The trim removed 4 bases at V and 3 bases at J, leaving 5 bases unmatched. Germline V gene data show CDR1 as PRHDT and CDR2 as FYEKMQ (reference sequence). CDR3 region: CASSSDRPYTEAFF. CDR3 coding DNA: TGTGCCAGCAGCTCGGACAGGCCTTACACTGAAGCTTTCTTT.

CDR3 nucleotide sequence: TGTGCCAGCAGTTACGGGACAGATAACTATGGCTACACCTTC. This codes for CASSYGTDNYGYTF. The V gene is TRBV6-5, the J gene TRBJ1-2; the match to TRBD1 covers 7 bases. Trimming cost V 2 bases and J 1 base; bases outside gene matches: 1. The CDR3 sequence is 14 residues long. CDR1 and CDR2 (germline): MNHEY, SVGAGI.

The chain joins TRBV2 to TRBJ2-5; 7 nucleotides line up with TRBD2. Germline V gene sequence: CDR1 SNHLY, CDR2 FYNNEI. The ends lost 5 bases at V and 3 bases at J; junction bases unmatched: 3. CDR3 length equals 13 residues. CDR3 bases: TGTGCCAGCAGTATTCGGGGGGAAGAGACCCAGTACTTC. This translates into CASSIRGEETQYF.

CDR3 coding DNA: TGTGCCAGCAGCGGCCCCCGGGACGGATGGGGGGATGGCTACACCTTC. It codes for CASSGPRDGWGDGYTF. The chain joins TRBV5-6 to TRBJ1-2; possibly TRBD1 for D (5 bases). Germline V gene lookup returns CDR1 SGHDT and CDR2 YYEEEE. Trimming shortened V by 4 bases and J by 6 bases, and 22 bases separated the two germline ends. This CDR3 has 16 amino acids.

This sequence joins TRBV3-1 (or the pseudogene TRBV3-2) and TRBJ1-2, with D tentatively TRBD1 (6 bases). The CDR3 contains 13 residues. Trimming took off 1 base at V and 7 bases at J, with 10 bases between the two ends. Germline values: CDR1 LGHDT, CDR2 YNNKEL (reference sequence). The CDR3 protein is CASSQGQGGGYTF. For the CDR3, the DNA is TGTGCCAGCAGCCAAGGGCAAGGGGGTGGCTACACCTTC.

The gene calls are TRBV27 and TRBJ2-3; 9 nucleotides align to TRBD2. CDR1 and CDR2 (germline): MNHEY, SMNVEV (reference sequence). The CDR3 spans 16 residues. Germline trimming cut 5 bases from V and 4 bases from J; bases unmatched to any gene: 10. The CDR3, as DNA: TGTGCCAGCAGTCCTCTGGTAGCGGGAGCCTCAGATACGCAGTATTTT. It yields the protein CASSPLVAGASDTQYF.

Concerning this clone: At the DNA level, this CDR3 is encoded by other sequences in the same sample as well. The rearrangement links TRBV12-3 or TRBV12-4 to TRBJ1-1, with D unclear. CDR3 length: 12 amino acids. V dropped 6 bases and J dropped 1 base, with 6 bases sitting between them. The CDR3 region is CASSPRNTEAFF. Here the CDR3 DNA reads TGTGCCAGCAGCCCCAGGAACACTGAAGCTTTCTTT.

The chain carries TRBV30 and TRBJ1-1, with 10 nucleotides matching TRBD1. The CDR3 consists of 13 residues. Germline CDR1 is GTSNPN and CDR2 is SVGIG (reference sequence). With V trimmed by 3 bases and J by 8 bases, 6 bases remained unmatched. The CDR3 protein is CAWRTGGPVEAFF. The CDR3 nucleotides are TGTGCCTGGAGGACAGGGGGCCCCGTGGAAGCTTTCTTT.

V is TRBV7-8 and J is TRBJ1-2; 7 bases map to TRBD1. With V trimmed by 4 bases and J by 7 bases, 15 bases remained unmatched. Germline-derived CDR1 and CDR2 are SGHVS and FQNEAQ. This CDR3 comprises 16 residues. CDR3 nucleotides: TGTGCCAGCAGCTCCTCAAGGGGGCGAGGATCCCGTGGCTACACCTTC. It is translated as CASSSSRGRGSRGYTF.

V gene TRBV19 combines with J gene TRBJ1-2; no clear D. V gave up 3 bases and J gave up 8 bases, with 10 bases separating them. Germline CDR1 reads LNHDA; CDR2 reads SQIVND (reference sequence). This CDR3 region has 12 residues. The CDR3 is CASSMTAEGYTF. The CDR3 nucleotides read TGTGCCAGTAGTATGACCGCGGAGGGCTACACCTTC.

The CDR3 DNA reads TGTGCCAGCAGCGTAGGCGGGGGATTAAGCTACGAGCAGTACTTC. It codes for CASSVGGGLSYEQYF. The rearrangement uses TRBV9 and TRBJ2-7; 7 bases fit TRBD2. The CDR3 totals 15 residues. CDR1 is SGDLS and CDR2 is YYNGEE in the germline V gene. V was pared by 0 bases and J by 3 bases, with 6 bases of the junction left unmatched. Drawing the rest from reference TRBV9 and TRBJ2-7, the complete variable domain is DSGVTQTPKHLITATGQRVTLRCSPRSGDLSVYWYQQSLDQGLQFLIQYYNGEERAKGNILERFSAQQFPDLHSELNLSSLELGDSALYFCASSVGGGLSYEQYFGPGTRLTVT.

The CDR3 protein is CASSRTSASYEQYF. As DNA, the CDR3 is TGTGCCAGCAGCAGGACTAGCGCCTCCTACGAGCAGTACTTC. This rearrangement joins TRBV9 to TRBJ2-7, with TRBD2 identical over 9 bases. The germline CDR1 and CDR2 sequences are SGDLS and YYNGEE. The CDR3 loop spans 14 amino acids. The junction had 2 bases not matched to a gene; V was cut back by 4 bases and J by 0 bases.

J is TRBJ2-7 and V is TRBV5-4; 9 positions match TRBD2. The CDR3 length is 15 residues. V trimming: 2 bases; J trimming: 5 bases; junction bases outside the gene matches: 8. Per the germline V gene, CDR1 is SGHNT and CDR2 is YYREEE (reference sequence). In DNA form, the CDR3 reads TGTGCCAGCAGCTTACGGTCTAGCGGGACCAACGAGCAGTACTTC. Amino acids: CASSLRSSGTNEQYF.

This clone was counted a few times. V is TRBV7-2 and J is TRBJ2-1; no clear D gene. The CDR3 covers 14 residues. V gave up 5 bases and J gave up 7 bases, with 15 bases separating them. Germline CDR1 and CDR2: SGHTA and FQGNSA. CDR3 sequence: CASSVTPATNEQFF. The CDR3 coding sequence is TGTGCCAGCAGCGTAACCCCTGCTACTAATGAGCAGTTCTTC.

The chain couples TRBV5-1 to TRBJ1-1; the D is unclear. Germline CDR1 and CDR2: SGHRS and YFSETQ. The CDR3 spans 13 residues. With 4 bases removed from V and 4 bases from J, the gap between germline ends came to 11 bases. The CDR3 loop reads CASSLTEGTEAFF. As DNA, the CDR3 is TGCGCCAGCAGCCTAACGGAGGGCACTGAAGCTTTCTTT.

This clone has a single count. The gene calls are TRBV28 and TRBJ2-1; the match to TRBD1 covers 8 bases. Germline CDR1 MDHEN, CDR2 SYDVKM. Trimming at V came to 6 bases and at J to 8 bases, leaving 6 bases not matched to a gene. This CDR3 is built from 13 residues. The CDR3 nucleotides read TGTGCCAGCAGCAACAGGGGGGTCGATGAGCAGTTCTTC. It specifies CASSNRGVDEQFF.

The rearrangement joins TRBV4-1 to TRBJ1-2; TRBD1 aligns across 10 bases. Germline V gene data show CDR1 as MGHRA and CDR2 as YSYEKL. With 2 bases clipped from V and 8 bases from J, the junction kept 8 bases outside the gene matches. There are 15 residues in the CDR3. The CDR3 DNA reads as TGCGCCAGCAGCCAAACCGACAGGGGGCGTCGCGGCTACACCTTC. This encodes CASSQTDRGRRGYTF.

The chain has TRBV5-8 and TRBJ2-3, with 11 bases matching TRBD1. The CDR3 loop spans 15 amino acids. Germline trimming cut 4 bases from V and 3 bases from J; bases unmatched to any gene: 4. CDR1 SGHTS and CDR2 YDEGEE come from the germline V gene. DNA of the CDR3: TGTGCCAGCAGCGTGGACAGGGGGCCTACAGATACGCAGTATTTT. It is translated as CASSVDRGPTDTQYF.